One and the same sample provided the 14 T cell receptor beta chains below, sequenced in a study of blood T cells in healthy people across ages. Primed by a sample-barcoded 5' primer and a J-beta primer mix, a second PCR proceeded for 7 to 11 cycles. TCRdb analysed the 5' RACE reads with MiXCR anew, one entry per CDR3 protein. The top ten hold approximately 7.9% of the sample, which has roughly 1,500,000 distinct CDR3 sequences, roughly 45% seen once. The sequenced sample was blood. The origin of the receptors is a woman in her late teens or twenties in good health.

The chain couples TRBV9 to TRBJ1-4; D may be TRBD1 (5 bases). Trimming pared 0 bases from V and 0 bases from J, leaving 6 bases between. The CDR3 runs 15 residues. Germline assignment: CDR1 SGDLS and CDR2 YYNGEE. CDR3 loop: CASSVETATNEKLFF. CDR3 nucleotide sequence: TGTGCCAGCAGCGTAGAGACAGCAACTAATGAAAAACTGTTTTTT. The variable domain in full, completed from reference TRBV9 and TRBJ1-4, reads DSGVTQTPKHLITATGQRVTLRCSPRSGDLSVYWYQQSLDQGLQFLIQYYNGEERAKGNILERFSAQQFPDLHSELNLSSLELGDSALYFCASSVETATNEKLFFGSGTQLSVL.

The chain joins TRBV3-1 to TRBJ2-5; tentative D call: TRBD1 (6 bases). V was clipped by 0 bases and J by 3 bases, with 11 bases between them. The CDR3 contains 15 residues. CDR1 and CDR2 from the germline V gene are LGHDT and YNNKEL (reference sequence). This chain's CDR3 is CASSQDRDTEETQYF. The DNA for the CDR3 is TGTGCCAGCAGCCAAGATAGGGACACCGAAGAGACCCAGTACTTC.

This sequence joins TRBV6-1 and TRBJ2-3; D is unclear. Deletions cut 2 bases from V and 2 bases from J, with 8 bases between. The CDR3 is 14 amino acids. Germline CDR1 reads MNHNS; CDR2 reads SASEGT. For the CDR3, the DNA is TGTGCCAGCAGTGAATGGGTCAACACAGATACGCAGTATTTT. Amino acid sequence: CASSEWVNTDTQYF.

This clonotype was detected a few times. The genes are TRBV20-1 and TRBJ1-2, with D maybe TRBD1 (5 bases). V was cut by 0 bases and J by 5 bases, with 13 bases left in between. The CDR3 sequence is 14 residues long. Germline V lookup: CDR1 DFQATT, CDR2 SNEGSKA (reference sequence). Here the CDR3 DNA reads TGCAGTGCTAGAGAACTCCATCCAGGGTATGGCTACACCTTC. It yields the protein CSARELHPGYGYTF.

This clonotype has only a few counts. V usage is TRBV20-1 and J usage is TRBJ2-7; 14 bases agree with TRBD2. The CDR3 consists of 13 residues. Germline trimming cut 3 bases from V and 6 bases from J; bases unmatched to any gene: 1. Germline CDR1 DFQATT, CDR2 SNEGSKA (reference sequence). CDR3 loop: CSARGLAGVEQYF. As DNA, the CDR3 is TGCAGTGCTAGGGGACTAGCGGGGGTCGAGCAGTACTTC.

The chain links TRBV9 to TRBJ2-3; a possible D gene is TRBD1 (6 bases). The V end lost 0 bases, the J end lost 2 bases, and 10 bases lay between the germline ends. The CDR3 has 15 residues. Germline CDR1 reads SGDLS; CDR2 reads YYNGEE. The DNA of the CDR3 is TGTGCCAGCAGCGTAGCTGGGGGCTACACAGATACGCAGTATTTT. The encoded protein is CASSVAGGYTDTQYF.

V usage is TRBV11-2 and J usage is TRBJ2-1; 7 bases are a match to TRBD1. This CDR3 is built from 16 residues. V lost 3 bases, J lost 7 bases, and 12 bases stayed unmatched. Germline V CDR1 and CDR2: SGHAT, FQNNGV. This CDR3 is CASSFRGQVEGNEQFF. The CDR3 coding sequence is TGTGCCAGCAGCTTTCGAGGACAGGTGGAAGGTAATGAGCAGTTCTTC.

V gene TRBV2 combines with J gene TRBJ1-1, with a tentative D call TRBD1 (6 bases). Germline V gene sequence: CDR1 SNHLY, CDR2 FYNNEI. This CDR3 is 12 amino acids long. V was pared by 8 bases and J by 2 bases, with 9 bases between. The CDR3 loop is CASLQGNTEAFF. The DNA of the CDR3 is TGTGCCAGCTTACAGGGTAACACTGAAGCTTTCTTT. Drawing the rest from reference TRBV2 and TRBJ1-1, the complete variable domain is EPEVTQTPSHQVTQMGQEVILRCVPISNHLYFYWYRQILGQKVEFLVSFYNNEISEKSEIFDDQFSVERPDGSNFTLKIRSTKLEDSAMYFCASLQGNTEAFFGQGTRLTVV.

This clonotype was observed many times. V and J are TRBV4-1 and TRBJ2-3; 11 bases match TRBD2. CDR3 length: 14 amino acids. Trimming at V came to 5 bases and at J to 5 bases, leaving 3 bases not matched to a gene. Looked up from germline, CDR1 is MGHRA and CDR2 is YSYEKL. This CDR3 reads CASSTSGGVDTQYF. Here the CDR3 DNA reads TGCGCCAGCAGCACTAGCGGGGGAGTAGATACGCAGTATTTT.

On this clonotype: An end of the junction does not agree with germline; a read error may underlie this. V gene TRBV12-5 combines with J gene TRBJ2-3; 9 positions agree with TRBD1. The CDR3 totals 17 residues. The germline CDR1 and CDR2 sequences are LGHNT and FRNRAP. CDR3 protein: CASGLSRGTGTTDAQYF. The CDR3, as DNA: TGTGCTAGTGGCTTGTCGCGGGGGACAGGGACGACAGATGCGCAGTATTTT.

This clonotype has just a few counts. The chain links TRBV28 to TRBJ2-7; 7 bases match TRBD1. Germline CDR1 is MDHEN and CDR2 is SYDVKM. J gave up 1 base and V 3 bases, and 3 bases lay outside the gene matches. The CDR3 runs to 14 residues. The CDR3 reads CASSFPGQSYEQYF. The CDR3 region has the DNA TGTGCCAGCAGTTTCCCGGGACAGTCCTACGAGCAGTACTTC.

This chain uses TRBV12-3 or TRBV12-4 with TRBJ1-1; unclear D gene. This CDR3 is built from 14 residues. The ends were cut back, 3 bases at V and 0 bases at J, with 8 bases in the middle. The CDR3 loop reads CASSFQDLNTEAFF. CDR3 nucleotides: TGTGCCAGCAGTTTCCAGGACCTGAACACTGAAGCTTTCTTT.

CDR3 protein: CASSELRVTDTQYF. CDR3 sequence (DNA): TGTGCCAGCAGTGAATTGCGGGTCACAGATACGCAGTATTTT. The chain is built from TRBV2 and TRBJ2-3, with D maybe TRBD2 (5 bases). Trimming pared 2 bases from V and 2 bases from J, leaving 8 bases between. The CDR3 consists of 14 residues. The V gene's germline CDR1 is SNHLY and CDR2 FYNNEI.

CDR3 region: CASSYSASGGRETQYF. CDR3 nucleotide sequence: TGTGCCAGCAGTTACTCGGCTAGCGGGGGGCGTGAGACCCAGTACTTC. This sequence joins TRBV6-5 and TRBJ2-5; TRBD2 aligns across 11 bases. Germline lookup yields CDR1 MNHEY and CDR2 SVGAGI. V dropped 0 bases and J dropped 5; count of bases not matched to a gene: 5. This CDR3 has 16 amino acids.